These 16 T cell receptor beta chains came from one sample sequenced in a study of shared clonotypes between healthy human individuals. Naive-designated CD8 cells lacked CD45RO, were positively enriched for CCR7, and omitted terminally differentiated effector memory CD45RA+ cells. TCRdb's copy holds only in-frame clones and misses some; the assay was immunoSEQ multiplex PCR. The sample yields hundreds of thousands of clones, about 96% seen once. Sequencing was carried out using naive CD8+ T cells sorted from blood. The receptor source for this set is a woman in her twenties or thirties in good health.

The chain is built from TRBV21-1 and TRBJ2-2; the D call in the table, TRBD2, was not verified against the DNA. TRBV21-1 is a recognized pseudogene. The CDR3 covers 20 residues. The DNA for the CDR3 is TGTGCCAGCAGCAAAGATGGACTAGCGGGATTTCTTTTTTTCACCGGGGAGCTGTTTTTT. It specifies CASSKDGLAGFLFFTGELFF.

J is TRBJ2-7 and V is TRBV5-6, with 9 positions matching TRBD2. Germline CDR1 SGHDT, CDR2 YYEEEE. This CDR3 is 13 amino acids long. Losses at the gene ends were 7 bases for V and 3 bases for J; bases not matched to a gene: 5. The CDR3: CASRTSAHYEQYF. The CDR3 DNA follows: TGTGCCAGCCGGACTAGCGCACACTACGAGCAGTACTTC. Filled out from reference TRBV5-6 and TRBJ2-7, the complete variable domain reads DAGVTQSPTHLIKTRGQQVTLRCSPKSGHDTVSWYQQALGQGPQFIFQYYEEEERQRGNFPDRFSGHQFPNYSSELNVNALLLGDSALYLCASRTSAHYEQYFGPGTRLTVT.

V usage is TRBV9 and J usage is TRBJ2-5; tentative D call: TRBD1 (6 bases). The CDR3 is 17 residues long. V lost 0 bases, J lost 3 bases, and 18 bases lay in between. Germline V gene lookup returns CDR1 SGDLS and CDR2 YYNGEE. CDR3 sequence: CASSVGVMGWTEETQYF. The CDR3 DNA follows: TGTGCCAGCAGCGTAGGCGTCATGGGGTGGACAGAAGAGACCCAGTACTTC.

The chain uses TRBV5-1 and TRBJ1-4, with D perhaps TRBD1 (6 bases). The CDR3 covers 15 residues. The germline gives CDR1 SGHRS, CDR2 YFSETQ. Trimming took 0 bases from V and 7 from J, leaving 13 bases between them. In DNA form, the CDR3 reads TGCGCCAGCAGCTTGGAGGGGGGCTTAGCTGAAAAACTGTTTTTT. Translated, it gives CASSLEGGLAEKLFF.

This clone was seen only once. This chain links TRBV29-1 with TRBJ2-7; D might be TRBD2 (6 bases). This CDR3 has 11 amino acids. Germline CDR1 and CDR2: SQVTM and ANQGSEA. Trimming took off 5 bases at V and 3 bases at J, with 8 bases between the two ends. The CDR3 DNA is TGCAGCGTTTTGGAGGGCTACGAGCAGTACTTC. Its translation: CSVLEGYEQYF.

The chain combines TRBV25-1 with TRBJ1-2; D gene ambiguous. This CDR3 contains 14 residues. V was pared by 1 base and J by 4 bases, with 10 bases between. Germline CDR1 and CDR2: MGHDK and SYGVNS. The CDR3 reads CASSESPVGYGYTF. The CDR3 coding sequence is TGTGCCAGCAGTGAATCGCCAGTAGGCTATGGCTACACCTTC.

The chain couples TRBV28 to TRBJ2-5; D might be TRBD1 (6 bases). Trimming cost V 6 bases and J 5 bases, with 16 bases left between them. Per the germline V gene, CDR1 is MDHEN and CDR2 is SYDVKM. The CDR3 totals 14 residues. CDR3 in DNA: TGTGCCAGCAGCCCCGACAGGTTGATCGAGACCCAGTACTTC. This encodes CASSPDRLIETQYF.

The chain has TRBV28 and TRBJ1-5; 10 nucleotides match TRBD1. In germline, CDR1 is MDHEN, CDR2 SYDVKM. V trimming: 4 bases; J trimming: 7 bases; junction bases outside the gene matches: 7. This CDR3 is built from 15 residues. CDR3 sequence (DNA): TGTGCCAGCAGTTACCGGGACAGGGGAAACCAGCCCCAGCATTTT. Amino acids: CASSYRDRGNQPQHF.

The chain combines TRBV2 with TRBJ2-3; 14 bases agree with TRBD2. Germline V gene lookup returns CDR1 SNHLY and CDR2 FYNNEI. The CDR3 sequence is 15 residues long. J gave up 5 bases and V 8 bases, and 6 bases lay outside the gene matches. DNA for the CDR3: TGTGCCAGCGTGGGACTAGCGGGAGAGGTAGATACGCAGTATTTT. Amino acids: CASVGLAGEVDTQYF.

The chain recombines TRBV29-1 with TRBJ2-4; D might be TRBD2 (6 bases). Trimming stripped 6 bases from V and 1 base from J, with 25 bases between. The CDR3 sequence is 18 residues long. Germline V lookup: CDR1 SQVTM, CDR2 ANQGSEA. This CDR3 reads CSVSGGTGDRLAKNIQYF. The CDR3 region has the DNA TGCAGCGTAAGTGGTGGAACGGGGGACCGGCTGGCCAAAAACATTCAGTACTTC.

This chain links TRBV4-1 with TRBJ2-1; D is possibly TRBD2 (5 bases). The V and J ends lost 1 base and 2 bases respectively, with 9 bases between them. CDR3 length: 15 residues. Germline V gives CDR1 MGHRA, CDR2 YSYEKL. Here the CDR3 DNA reads TGCGCCAGCAGCCAAGTAGCGCCCGCCTACAATGAGCAGTTCTTC. Amino acid sequence: CASSQVAPAYNEQFF.

This rearrangement joins TRBV30 to TRBJ1-1; TRBD1 might be the D (5 bases). The CDR3 has 14 residues. The V end was cut by 0 bases, the J end by 3 bases, with 11 bases between. Germline CDR1 and CDR2: GTSNPN and SVGIG (reference sequence). The CDR3 here is CAWSVGTGDTEAFF. The CDR3 DNA reads as TGTGCCTGGAGTGTAGGGACGGGGGACACTGAAGCTTTCTTT.

The chain recombines TRBV18 with TRBJ1-1; unclear D gene. Germline lookup yields CDR1 KGHSH and CDR2 LQKENI. Trimming left V 3 bases short and J 1 base short, with 6 bases between. CDR3 length: 13 amino acids. CDR3 sequence (DNA): TGTGCCAGCTCACCTGCGGCGAACACTGAAGCTTTCTTT. Amino acids: CASSPAANTEAFF.

The CDR3 coding sequence is TGTGCCACCAGCAGACAGTCCGGGACAGGGCGCTACGAGCAGTACTTC. This translates into CATSRQSGTGRYEQYF. The chain couples TRBV15 to TRBJ2-7, with 9 bases lining up with TRBD1. The germline CDR1 and CDR2 sequences are LNHNV and YYDKDF (reference sequence). V gave up 2 bases and J gave up 3 bases; unmatched junction bases: 8. This CDR3 is 16 amino acids long.

The V and J genes are TRBV4-1 and TRBJ2-1; D ambiguous. Trimming cost V 1 base and J 7 bases, with 8 bases left between them. The CDR3 consists of 13 residues. Germline CDR1 MGHRA, CDR2 YSYEKL. The CDR3 here is CASSQGASNEQFF. The CDR3 DNA is TGCGCCAGCAGCCAAGGTGCGTCTAATGAGCAGTTCTTC.

The CDR3 coding sequence is TGCAGCGTTGAAGAACGGGGTAGTTCTATCTACGAGCAGTACTTC. Its protein product is CSVEERGSSIYEQYF. The chain combines TRBV29-1 with TRBJ2-7, with D maybe TRBD2 (5 bases). Deletions cut 0 bases from V and 3 bases from J, with 15 bases between. Germline CDR1 and CDR2: SQVTM and ANQGSEA. The CDR3 length is 15 residues.